A selection of T cell receptor beta chains follows, all from one sample in a study of cytomegalovirus exposure and HLA in healthy donors. Clones were read by immunoSEQ multiplex PCR, and TCRdb kept only the in-frame ones, dropping some. The table has approximately 150,000 clones, around 90% seen once; the top ten hold roughly 0.5%. What was sequenced was PBMCs. Receptors were obtained from a woman aged 35 to 49 in good health and CMV-seronegative. CDR3s include the opening cysteine and the closing phenylalanine or tryptophan. The D gene is left open where the match is weak. Clone size is stated in some rows and not others, as once, few, many or a class when expanded.

J gene,clone size,V gene,D gene,CDR3 protein,CDR3 DNA
TRBJ2-7,.,TRBV10-1,.,CANARPYEQYF,TGCGCCAACGCTAGGCCCTACGAGCAGTACTTC
TRBJ1-1,.,TRBV5-6,TRBD1,CASSLRTGANTEAFF,TGTGCCAGCAGCTTGAGGACAGGCGCGAACACTGAAGCTTTCTTT
TRBJ2-3,.,TRBV7-6,TRBD2,CASSMTSRLWEQYF,TGTGCCAGCAGCATGACTAGCCGACTATGGGAGCAGTATTTT
TRBJ2-1,.,TRBV7-6,TRBD2,CASSLAGGEQFF,TGTGCCAGCAGCTTAGCGGGAGGGGAGCAGTTCTTC
TRBJ1-2,.,TRBV7-8,TRBD1,CASSLETWTGYFHGYTF,TGTGCCAGCAGCTTAGAGACTTGGACAGGATATTTTCATGGCTACACCTTC
TRBJ2-2,.,TRBV18,.,CASSPPGLNTGELFF,TGTGCCAGCTCTCCGCCCGGACTAAACACCGGGGAGCTGTTTTTT
TRBJ2-1,.,TRBV2,TRBD2,CASRPGLVSHNEQFF,TGTGCCAGCAGGCCGGGACTAGTTTCGCACAATGAGCAGTTCTTC
TRBJ1-6,.,TRBV28,TRBD1,CASRGWTGGNNSPLHF,TGTGCCAGCAGGGGCTGGACAGGGGGAAATAATTCACCCCTCCACTTT
TRBJ2-7,few,TRBV27,TRBD1,CASNLYRGHEQYF,TGTGCCAGCAACTTGTACAGGGGCCACGAGCAGTACTTC
TRBJ2-3,.,TRBV28,.,CASSSSGDFPLDTQYF,TGTGCCAGCAGTTCCTCGGGGGACTTCCCTCTGGATACGCAGTATTTT
TRBJ1-1,.,TRBV7-9,TRBD1,CSSSKDREDTEAFF,TGTTCCAGCAGCAAAGACAGGGAAGACACTGAAGCTTTCTTT
TRBJ1-4,.,TRBV28,.,CASSLGTVATNEKLFF,TGTGCCAGCAGTTTGGGCACCGTTGCAACTAATGAAAAACTGTTTTTT
TRBJ2-5,.,TRBV30,.,CAWSGGGAQETQYF,TGTGCCTGGAGTGGGGGCGGTGCCCAAGAGACCCAGTACTTC
TRBJ2-3,.,TRBV13,TRBD2,CASSLRGLGKYTDTQYF,TGTGCCAGCAGCTTAAGGGGACTAGGAAAATACACAGATACGCAGTATTTT
TRBJ1-3,.,TRBV7-2,.,CASSSPLAGSGNTIYF,TGTGCCAGCAGCTCCCCCCTGGCAGGCTCTGGAAACACCATATATTTT
TRBJ2-1,.,TRBV7-2,.,CATRSTEGTRNEQFF,TGTGCCACCCGATCGACAGAAGGCACAAGGAATGAGCAGTTCTTC
TRBJ1-2,.,TRBV28,.,CASGLIPGPRGYTF,TGTGCCAGCGGTCTCATACCGGGTCCGCGAGGCTACACCTTC
TRBJ2-3,.,TRBV7-9,.,CASSPGLRRTDTQYF,TGTGCCAGCAGCCCCGGACTCAGACGCACAGATACGCAGTATTTT
TRBJ2-5,once,TRBV18,.,CASSSQQKAQYF,TGTGCCAGCTCATCGCAACAGAAGGCCCAGTACTTC
TRBJ2-3,.,TRBV5-6,.,CASGPGTTSTDTQYF,TGTGCCAGCGGGCCCGGGACAACTAGCACAGATACGCAGTATTTT
TRBJ2-7,.,TRBV25-1,TRBD1,CASKETGLPYEQYF,TGTGCCAGCAAGGAGACAGGGCTTCCCTACGAGCAGTACTTC
TRBJ1-4,.,TRBV28,TRBD1,CASTPGTDEKLFF,TGTGCCAGCACCCCCGGGACAGATGAAAAACTGTTTTTT
TRBJ2-3,.,TRBV5-1,TRBD1,CASSLVGGAMTDTQYF,TGCGCCAGCAGCTTGGTAGGGGGCGCGATGACAGATACGCAGTATTTT
TRBJ2-7,.,TRBV27,.,CASSPRGLGSYEQYF,TGTGCCAGCAGTCCCAGGGGTTTAGGCTCCTACGAGCAGTACTTC
TRBJ2-1,.,TRBV7-9,.,CSSSFSGDEQFF,TGTTCCAGCAGCTTCAGCGGCGATGAGCAGTTCTTC
TRBJ2-3,.,TRBV18,.,CASSTLDSTDTQYF,TGTGCCAGCTCCACCTTGGACTCAACAGATACGCAGTATTTT
TRBJ2-3,few,TRBV21-1,.,CASRRGGPLCTDTQYF,TGTGCCAGCAGGAGGGGAGGACCTCTCTGCACAGATACGCAGTATTTT
TRBJ2-2,.,TRBV7-8,.,CASAGSGANTGELFF,TGTGCCAGCGCCGGGAGCGGCGCGAACACCGGGGAGCTGTTTTTT
TRBJ2-2,.,TRBV5-8,TRBD1,CASSLPGQGMNTGELFF,TGTGCCAGCAGCTTGCCCGGACAGGGGATGAACACCGGGGAGCTGTTTTTT
TRBJ2-7,.,TRBV30,.,CAWSPGSAYEQYF,TGTGCCTGGAGTCCGGGATCGGCCTACGAGCAGTACTTC
TRBJ1-1,.,TRBV28,.,CASSWATEAFF,TGTGCCAGCAGTTGGGCCACTGAAGCTTTCTTT
TRBJ2-1,.,TRBV27,TRBD2,CASHSSGSYNEQFF,TGTGCCAGTCATTCTAGCGGCTCCTACAATGAGCAGTTCTTC
TRBJ1-2,.,TRBV7-9,.,CASSSGGSGAIYGYTF,TGTGCCAGCAGTTCCGGCGGGTCAGGGGCCATCTATGGCTACACCTTC
TRBJ1-2,.,TRBV10-2,TRBD1,CASTSPQGFDYGYTF,TGCGCCAGCACGTCCCCACAGGGGTTTGACTATGGCTACACCTTC
TRBJ1-4,.,TRBV9,.,CASSGAGANEKLFF,TGTGCCAGCAGCGGGGCCGGGGCTAATGAAAAACTGTTTTTT
TRBJ2-4,.,TRBV5-6,.,CASSLGLGGGPKNIQYF,TGTGCCAGCAGCCTAGGATTAGGGGGAGGGCCGAAGAACATTCAGTACTTC
TRBJ2-4,once,TRBV6-6,.,CASSKGFGGEVIQYF,TGTGCCAGCAGCAAGGGATTTGGTGGGGAGGTCATTCAGTACTTC
TRBJ2-7,.,TRBV7-9,.,CASSLANYEQYF,TGTGCCAGCAGCTTAGCTAACTACGAGCAGTACTTC
TRBJ2-5,.,TRBV7-9,.,CSSSLVVGVGTQYF,TGTTCCAGCAGCTTAGTTGTCGGAGTTGGGACCCAGTACTTC
TRBJ2-7,.,TRBV5-4,TRBD1,CASSLARDSHEQYF,TGTGCCAGCAGCTTGGCGAGGGACAGCCACGAGCAGTACTTC
TRBJ2-1,.,TRBV6-4,TRBD2,CASSLSGSSYNEQFF,TGTGCCAGCAGTCTAAGCGGGAGTTCCTACAATGAGCAGTTCTTC
TRBJ2-2,.,TRBV5-1,.,CASSLGASAYTGELFF,TGCGCCAGCAGCTTGGGGGCTAGCGCGTACACCGGGGAGCTGTTTTTT
TRBJ2-1,.,TRBV19,TRBD2,CASSMYSGRLLNEQFF,TGTGCCAGTAGTATGTACAGCGGGAGGCTACTCAATGAGCAGTTCTTC
TRBJ1-1,.,TRBV7-8,.,CASSSDRNTEAFF,TGTGCCAGCAGCTCGGACAGGAACACTGAAGCTTTCTTT
TRBJ1-5,.,TRBV28,TRBD1,CASSFAPGQGSRGSSNQPQHF,TGTGCCAGCAGTTTCGCACCGGGACAGGGCTCCCGAGGGTCGAGCAATCAGCCCCAGCATTTT
TRBJ2-1,.,TRBV27,TRBD2,CASSWGLAGGEQFF,TGTGCCAGCAGTTGGGGACTAGCGGGCGGGGAGCAGTTCTTC
TRBJ2-3,.,TRBV9,.,CASSARSTDTQYF,TGTGCCAGCAGCGCCCGTAGCACAGATACGCAGTATTTT
TRBJ2-6,.,TRBV18,.,CASSPEDLWQSRSRSGANVLTF,TGTGCCAGCTCACCGGAGGACCTCTGGCAGAGTCGGTCCAGATCTGGGGCCAACGTCCTGACTTTC
TRBJ1-1,.,TRBV5-4,.,CASSPTGTYTEAFF,TGTGCCAGCAGCCCAACCGGGACTTACACTGAAGCTTTCTTT
TRBJ2-7,.,TRBV27,.,CASRDPGRYEQYF,TGTGCCAGCCGGGATCCCGGCAGGTACGAGCAGTACTTC
TRBJ2-1,.,TRBV10-3,.,CAISESFGSYNEQFF,TGTGCCATCAGTGAGTCATTCGGCTCCTACAATGAGCAGTTCTTC
TRBJ2-7,once,TRBV23-1,.,CASSQYPTRHTEQYF,TGCGCCAGCAGTCAATACCCTACTCGACATACCGAGCAGTACTTC
TRBJ1-4,few,TRBV7-3,.,CASSSGVGEKLFF,TGTGCCAGCAGTTCGGGGGTGGGAGAAAAACTGTTTTTT